The subject of this entry is one T cell receptor beta chain. Its target is not known. Germline V gene sequence: CDR1 KGHSH, CDR2 LQKENI. The CDR3 length is 18 residues. The trim removed 0 bases at V and 5 bases at J, leaving 10 bases unmatched. The donors (healthy individuals) were bone marrow donors. A multiplex PCR was run with 60 Vbeta primers and 13 Jbeta primers. Data came from immunoSEQ multiplex PCR; TCRdb stores just in-frame clones and leaves some out. The sample holds tens of thousands of clones; approximately 79% are singletons and the top ten take under 12%. This sample stems from a study of cytomegalovirus exposure and HLA in healthy donors. Study outcomes and limitations: The study recorded 164 TCR beta chains that were cytomegalovirus-associated.

The specimen was PBMCs. This TCR was sampled from a woman under 30 in good health and CMV-seropositive. The chain carries TRBV18 and TRBJ1-2; 12 positions agree with TRBD1. CDR3 in DNA: TGTGCCAGCTCACCACCGGGACAGGGGGCTTGGTGGAGATATGGCTACACCTTC. This codes for CASSPPGQGAWWRYGYTF.